A selection of T cell receptor beta chains follows, all from one sample in a study of identifying expanded T cells in peripheral blood. Sequenced by immunoSEQ multiplex PCR; TCRdb stores in-frame clones only, minus some. The sample has roughly 120,000 clones, 88% seen once. The sample taken for sequencing was blood. The receptors originated from a person aged 18 to 75 in good health. The CDR3 runs from the conserved cysteine through the conserved F or W. D genes are given only for firm matches. Size is stated for part of the rows, as once, few or many counts, or as a class when the clone is expanded.

v_gene	abundance	j_gene	d_gene	CDR3nt	CDR3aa
TRBV5-1	NA	TRBJ2-3	TRBD2	TGCGCCAGCAGCCCCTCTAGCGGGGGGGCAGATACGCAGTATTTT	CASSPSSGGADTQYF
TRBV5-8	NA	TRBJ2-2	TRBD1	TGTGCCAGCAGGCCACAGGGGGCAGGTACCGGGGAGCTGTTTTTT	CASRPQGAGTGELFF
TRBV5-4	NA	TRBJ2-1	NA	TGTGCCAGCAGCTTGGAGGGGGGAGGTAATGAGCAGTTCTTC	CASSLEGGGNEQFF
TRBV28	NA	TRBJ1-4	NA	TGTGCCAGCAGTTCCGCCGACGGGACAAGTAATGAAAAACTGTTTTTT	CASSSADGTSNEKLFF
TRBV4-3	NA	TRBJ2-7	NA	TGCGCCAGCAGCCATACCGGGACGTTAACTGACGAGCAGTACTTC	CASSHTGTLTDEQYF
TRBV9	once	TRBJ1-4	NA	TGTGCCAGCAGCGTAGAGGTTGGGCACGGGAGCGAAAAACTGTTTTTT	CASSVEVGHGSEKLFF
TRBV4-1	NA	TRBJ2-7	TRBD2	TGCGCCAGCAGCCAAGAAGGGCTAGCGGGAACCTACGAGCAGTACTTC	CASSQEGLAGTYEQYF
TRBV10-3	NA	TRBJ2-1	NA	TGTGCCATCAGTGAGTCCGCGGGATCTCCCTACAATGAGCAGTTCTTC	CAISESAGSPYNEQFF
TRBV28	NA	TRBJ2-3	NA	TGTGCCAGCAGTTCCGGGTTCACCGGGAGAAGCACAGATACGCAGTATTTT	CASSSGFTGRSTDTQYF
TRBV30	NA	TRBJ1-2	NA	TGTGCCTGGAGTGAGGGGGTCTATGGCTACACCTTC	CAWSEGVYGYTF
TRBV7-9	few	TRBJ2-1	TRBD2	TGTGCCACAGGCCCAGGCCTAGCGGGAGTCAATGAGCAGTTCTTC	CATGPGLAGVNEQFF
TRBV29-1	once	TRBJ2-7	TRBD1	TGCAGCGTCACGGACAGGGGCCACGAGCAGTACTTC	CSVTDRGHEQYF
TRBV21-1	NA	TRBJ2-3	NA	TGTGCCAGCACCCGGCGGCTAGCGGGAGTGGGGACAGATACGCAGTATTTT	CASTRRLAGVGTDTQYF
TRBV5-1	NA	TRBJ2-5	TRBD2	TGCGCCAGCAGCCTAGGACTAGTAGGGGAGACCCAGTACTTC	CASSLGLVGETQYF
TRBV5-4	once	TRBJ2-3	NA	TGTGCCAGCAGCTTCGGAGGGGGGGTTGGAACAGATACGCAGTATTTT	CASSFGGGVGTDTQYF
TRBV4-1	NA	TRBJ2-2	NA	TGCGCCAGCAGCCGTTACTTGAACACCGGGGAGCTGTTTTTT	CASSRYLNTGELFF
TRBV7-9	NA	TRBJ1-1	NA	TGTGCCAGCAGCTTTACAGGGTCCAACACTGAAGCTTTCTTT	CASSFTGSNTEAFF
TRBV19	NA	TRBJ2-7	TRBD1	TGTGCCAGTAGTATAAAGGGGGACAGGAGTTACGAGCAGTACTTC	CASSIKGDRSYEQYF
TRBV5-8	NA	TRBJ2-5	NA	TGTGCCAGCAGCTTGGTACAGGAAAAAGAGACCCAGTACTTC	CASSLVQEKETQYF
TRBV25-1	NA	TRBJ1-1	NA	TGTGCCAGCAGAGGGACGAACACTGAAGCTTTCTTT	CASRGTNTEAFF
TRBV5-1	NA	TRBJ2-3	TRBD2	TGCGCCAGCAGGTGGGGGGGACCTAGCACAGATACGCAGTATTTT	CASRWGGPSTDTQYF
TRBV5-1	NA	TRBJ1-1	NA	TGCGCCAGCAGCTTGGTGCCGGGTTCAAACACTGAAGCTTTCTTT	CASSLVPGSNTEAFF
TRBV19	few	TRBJ1-6	NA	TGTGCCAGTACTAGGGACATCGGTTCACCCCTCCACTTT	CASTRDIGSPLHF
TRBV29-1	NA	TRBJ1-1	TRBD1	TGCAGCGTTGTAATATCCGGACAGGAGAACACTGAAGCTTTCTTT	CSVVISGQENTEAFF
TRBV19	NA	TRBJ2-5	TRBD2	TGTGCCAGTAGTATAGTGGGGACTAGCGGGGGAAGTGGGACCCAGTACTTC	CASSIVGTSGGSGTQYF
TRBV20-1	NA	TRBJ2-1	NA	TGCAGTGCTAGCTCCTACAATGAGCAGTTCTTC	CSASSYNEQFF
TRBV28	once	TRBJ2-7	TRBD1	TGTGCCAGCAGTTTATACCCAGGGGGCTTCTACGAGCAGTACTTC	CASSLYPGGFYEQYF
TRBV29-1	NA	TRBJ2-1	TRBD1	TGCAGCGTTTTCCGGGACAGGGGCGGAGAGCAGTTCTTC	CSVFRDRGGEQFF
TRBV5-1	NA	TRBJ2-2	NA	TGCGCCAGCAGCCTGCGGGCGGAGCAGGGACGTTTGACCGGGGAGCTGTTTTTT	CASSLRAEQGRLTGELFF
TRBV9	NA	TRBJ2-7	NA	TGTGCCAGCAGCGTAGGTCTCTCCGCAGCTTCAGAGCAGTACTTC	CASSVGLSAASEQYF
TRBV28	NA	TRBJ2-7	NA	TGTGCCAGCAGTTTAAGGCACCCTTTCTCCTACGAGCAGTACTTC	CASSLRHPFSYEQYF
TRBV5-1	NA	TRBJ2-1	NA	TGCGCCAGCAGACCCAGACAGGACCTGAATGAGCAGTTCTTC	CASRPRQDLNEQFF
TRBV12-2	once	TRBJ1-2	NA	TGTGCAAGTCGCTTCTTTTTCCCCAACAGGGCATATGGCTACACCTTC	CASRFFFPNRAYGYTF
TRBV13	NA	TRBJ2-7	NA	TGTGCCAGCAGCTCTCTATCCTACGAGCAGTACTTC	CASSSLSYEQYF
TRBV2	once	TRBJ2-1	TRBD2	TGTGCCAGCAGTGGGCAGGGACTAGCGGTGGGTAATGAGCAGTTCTTC	CASSGQGLAVGNEQFF
TRBV10-3	NA	TRBJ2-7	NA	TGTGCCATCAGTGAGCCCCGGGCAGCTTACTACGAGCAGTACTTC	CAISEPRAAYYEQYF
TRBV29-1	NA	TRBJ1-2	TRBD1	TGCAGCGTTGCAGATTGGACAGGGGAGAACTATGGCTACACCTTC	CSVADWTGENYGYTF
TRBV6-5	NA	TRBJ2-2	TRBD2	TGTGCCAGCAGCCGGGACTATGCGAACACCGGGGAGCTGTTTTTT	CASSRDYANTGELFF
TRBV7-9	NA	TRBJ2-7	TRBD2	TGTGCCAGCAGCGACGAGCGGGGGGGTCGCCACGAGCAGTACTTC	CASSDERGGRHEQYF
TRBV14	NA	TRBJ1-2	NA	TGTGCCAGCAGCCAATTTCAGGGCGCCTATGGCTACACCTTC	CASSQFQGAYGYTF